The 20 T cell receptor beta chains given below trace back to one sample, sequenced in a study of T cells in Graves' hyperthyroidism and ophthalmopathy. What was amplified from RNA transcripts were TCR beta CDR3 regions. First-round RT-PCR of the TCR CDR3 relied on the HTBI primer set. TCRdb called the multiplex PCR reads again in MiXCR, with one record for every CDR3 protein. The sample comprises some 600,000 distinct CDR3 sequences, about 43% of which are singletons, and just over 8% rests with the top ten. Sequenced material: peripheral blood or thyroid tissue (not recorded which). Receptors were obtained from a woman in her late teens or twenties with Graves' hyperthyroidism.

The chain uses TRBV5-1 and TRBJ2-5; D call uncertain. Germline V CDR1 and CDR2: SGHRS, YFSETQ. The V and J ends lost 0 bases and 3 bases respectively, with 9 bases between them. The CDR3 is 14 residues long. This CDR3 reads CASSLGQKEETQYF. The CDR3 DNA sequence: TGCGCCAGCAGCTTGGGCCAGAAGGAAGAGACCCAGTACTTC.

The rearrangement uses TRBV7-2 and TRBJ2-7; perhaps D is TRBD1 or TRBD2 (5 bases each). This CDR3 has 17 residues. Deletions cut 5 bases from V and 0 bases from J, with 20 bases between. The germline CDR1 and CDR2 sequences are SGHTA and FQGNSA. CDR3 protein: CASSPLWDEKSSYEQYF. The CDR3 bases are TGTGCCAGCAGCCCCCTTTGGGACGAGAAAAGCTCCTACGAGCAGTACTTC.

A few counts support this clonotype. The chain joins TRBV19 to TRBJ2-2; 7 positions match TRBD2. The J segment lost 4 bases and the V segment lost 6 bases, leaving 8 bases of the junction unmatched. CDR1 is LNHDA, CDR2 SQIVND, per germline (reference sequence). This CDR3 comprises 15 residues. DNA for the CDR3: TGTGCCAGTAGCCGGCGGGAGCTGGGCACCGGGGAGCTGTTTTTT. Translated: CASSRRELGTGELFF.

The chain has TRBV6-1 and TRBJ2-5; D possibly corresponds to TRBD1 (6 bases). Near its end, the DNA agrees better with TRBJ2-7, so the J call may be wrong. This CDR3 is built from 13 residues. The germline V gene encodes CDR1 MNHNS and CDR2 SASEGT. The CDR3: CASSETGNYEQYF. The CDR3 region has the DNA TGTGCCAGCAGTGAAACAGGGAACTACGAGCAGTACTTC.

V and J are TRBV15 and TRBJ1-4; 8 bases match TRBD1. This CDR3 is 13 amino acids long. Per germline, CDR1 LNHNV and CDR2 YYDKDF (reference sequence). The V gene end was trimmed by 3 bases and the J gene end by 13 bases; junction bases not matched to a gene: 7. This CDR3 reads CATSRGQESRLFF. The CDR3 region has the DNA TGTGCCACCAGCAGGGGACAGGAGAGCAGACTGTTTTTT.

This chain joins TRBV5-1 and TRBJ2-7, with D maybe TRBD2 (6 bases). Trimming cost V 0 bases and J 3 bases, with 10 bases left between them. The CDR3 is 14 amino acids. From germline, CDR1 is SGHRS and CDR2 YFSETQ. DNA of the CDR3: TGCGCCAGCAGCTTGGCCGCGGGGCACTACGAGCAGTACTTC. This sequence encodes CASSLAAGHYEQYF.

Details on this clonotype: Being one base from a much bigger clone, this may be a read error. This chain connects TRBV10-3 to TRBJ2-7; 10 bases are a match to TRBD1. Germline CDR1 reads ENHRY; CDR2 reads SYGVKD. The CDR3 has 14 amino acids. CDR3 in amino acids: CAVRKGQGRNEQYF. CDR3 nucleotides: TGTGCCGTCAGGAAGGGACAGGGGAGAAACGAGCAGTACTTC.

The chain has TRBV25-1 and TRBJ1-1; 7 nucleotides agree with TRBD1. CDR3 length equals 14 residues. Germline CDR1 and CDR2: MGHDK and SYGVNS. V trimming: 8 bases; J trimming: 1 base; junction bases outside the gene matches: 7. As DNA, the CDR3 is TGTGCCAGCTCAGGGGGGCGCCGGAACACTGAAGCTTTCTTT. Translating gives CASSGGRRNTEAFF.

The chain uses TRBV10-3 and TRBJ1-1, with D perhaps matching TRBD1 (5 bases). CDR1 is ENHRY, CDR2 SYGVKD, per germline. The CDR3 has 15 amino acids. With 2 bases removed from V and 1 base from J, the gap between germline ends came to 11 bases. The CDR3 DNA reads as TGTGCCATCAGTGAGGGGAGAACAGGGAACACTGAAGCTTTCTTT. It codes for CAISEGRTGNTEAFF.

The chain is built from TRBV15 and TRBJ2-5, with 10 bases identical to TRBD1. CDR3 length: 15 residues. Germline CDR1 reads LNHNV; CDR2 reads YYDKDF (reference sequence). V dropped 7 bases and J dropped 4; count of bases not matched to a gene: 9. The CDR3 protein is CATKRETGGLETQYF. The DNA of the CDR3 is TGTGCCACCAAAAGAGAGACAGGGGGCTTAGAGACCCAGTACTTC.

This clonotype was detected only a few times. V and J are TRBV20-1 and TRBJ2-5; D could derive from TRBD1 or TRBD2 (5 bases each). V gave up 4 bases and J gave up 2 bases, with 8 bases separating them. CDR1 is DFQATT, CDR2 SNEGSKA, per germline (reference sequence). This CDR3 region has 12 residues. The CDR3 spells CSAKGPQETQYF. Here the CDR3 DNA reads TGCAGTGCTAAGGGACCGCAAGAGACCCAGTACTTC.

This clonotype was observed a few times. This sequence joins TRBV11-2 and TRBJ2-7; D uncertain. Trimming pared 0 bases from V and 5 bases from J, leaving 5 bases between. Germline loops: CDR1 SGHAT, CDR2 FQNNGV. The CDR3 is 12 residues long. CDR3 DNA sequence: TGTGCCAGCAGCTTAGAAGGAAACGAGCAGTACTTC. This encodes CASSLEGNEQYF.

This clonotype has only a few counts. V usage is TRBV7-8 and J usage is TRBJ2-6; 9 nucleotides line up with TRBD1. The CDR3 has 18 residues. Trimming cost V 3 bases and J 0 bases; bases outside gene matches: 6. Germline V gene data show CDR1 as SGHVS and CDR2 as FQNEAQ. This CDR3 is CASSFTGTGYSGANVLTF. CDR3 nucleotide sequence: TGTGCCAGCAGCTTTACCGGGACAGGGTACTCTGGGGCCAACGTCCTGACTTTC.

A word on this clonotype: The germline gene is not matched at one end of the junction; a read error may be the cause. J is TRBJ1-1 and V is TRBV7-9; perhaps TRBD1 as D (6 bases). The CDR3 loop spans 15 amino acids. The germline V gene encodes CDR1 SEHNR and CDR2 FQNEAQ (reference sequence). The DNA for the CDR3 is TGTGCCAGTAGTATATTCGGGGATGGGGGCACTGGAGCTTTCTTT. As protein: CASSIFGDGGTGAFF.

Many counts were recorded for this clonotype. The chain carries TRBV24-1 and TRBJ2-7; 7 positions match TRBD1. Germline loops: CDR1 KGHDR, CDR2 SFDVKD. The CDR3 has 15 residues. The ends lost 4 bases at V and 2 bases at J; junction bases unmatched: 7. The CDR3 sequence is CATSDIDREPYEQYF. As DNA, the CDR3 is TGTGCCACCAGTGACATCGACAGGGAACCCTACGAGCAGTACTTC.

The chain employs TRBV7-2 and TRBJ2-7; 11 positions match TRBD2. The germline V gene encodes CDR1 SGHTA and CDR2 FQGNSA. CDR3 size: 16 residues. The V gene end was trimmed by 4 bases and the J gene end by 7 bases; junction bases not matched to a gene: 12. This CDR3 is CASSSLAGGPSGEQYF. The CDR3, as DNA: TGTGCCAGCAGCTCTCTAGCGGGAGGCCCCTCTGGAGAGCAGTACTTC.

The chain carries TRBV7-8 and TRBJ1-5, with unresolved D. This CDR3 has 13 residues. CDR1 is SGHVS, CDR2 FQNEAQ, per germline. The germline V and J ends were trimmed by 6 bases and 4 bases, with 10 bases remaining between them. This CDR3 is CASSNRANQPQHF. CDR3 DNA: TGTGCCAGCAGTAATCGGGCGAATCAGCCCCAGCATTTT.

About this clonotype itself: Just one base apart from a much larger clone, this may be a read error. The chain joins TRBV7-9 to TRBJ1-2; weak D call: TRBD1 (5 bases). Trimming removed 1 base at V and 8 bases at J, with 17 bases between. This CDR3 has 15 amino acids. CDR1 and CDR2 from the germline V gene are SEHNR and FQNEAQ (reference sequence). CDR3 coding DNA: TGTGCCAGCAGCTTAGAAGGCCGGGGCGCGTGGGGCTACACCTTC. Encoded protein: CASSLEGRGAWGYTF.

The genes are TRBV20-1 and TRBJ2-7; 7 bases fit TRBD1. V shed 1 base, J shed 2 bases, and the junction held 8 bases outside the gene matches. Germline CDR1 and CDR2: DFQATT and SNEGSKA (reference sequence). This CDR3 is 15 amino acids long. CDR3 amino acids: CSARGFLTGTYEQYF. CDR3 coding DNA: TGCAGTGCTAGAGGGTTTTTGACAGGGACCTACGAGCAGTACTTC.

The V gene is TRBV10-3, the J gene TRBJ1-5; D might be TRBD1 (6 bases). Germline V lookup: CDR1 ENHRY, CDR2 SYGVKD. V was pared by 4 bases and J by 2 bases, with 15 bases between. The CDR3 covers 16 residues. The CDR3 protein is CAISGGGGSGNQPQHF. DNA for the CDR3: TGTGCCATCAGTGGCGGAGGGGGGTCTGGCAATCAGCCCCAGCATTTT.